One sample yielded the 28 T cell receptor beta chains listed below, sequenced in a study of T-cell memory formation after mild COVID-19. MiXCR was run by TCRdb on the 5' RACE reads, yielding one entry per CDR3 protein. Of tens of thousands of distinct CDR3 sequences listed, more than 20% are singletons. Sequenced: PBMCs or a T cell subset sorted from them (not recorded which). These receptors all come from an adult who had mild COVID-19 (a few samples of this study predate the infection). Cell type and time point are not known.

This clonotype was found a few times. The genes are TRBV7-3 and TRBJ1-1, with a possible D match to TRBD1 (6 bases). Germline assignment: CDR1 SGHTA and CDR2 FQGTGA. V lost 5 bases and J 3 bases, leaving 13 bases between the germline ends. The length of the CDR3 is 14 residues. CDR3: CASSRDNGDTEAFF. The CDR3 nucleotides are TGTGCCAGCAGCCGGGACAACGGTGACACTGAAGCTTTCTTT.

In its sample, this clonotype ranks as medium-sized. The chain employs TRBV12-3 or TRBV12-4 and TRBJ2-3; D uncertain. The CDR3 runs 11 residues. V was cut by 4 bases and J by 2 bases, with 1 base left in between. The CDR3 DNA follows: TGTGCCAGCAGTTACACAGATACGCAGTATTTT. Protein product: CASSYTDTQYF.

This clonotype was seen repeatedly, ten times or more. The rearrangement joins TRBV25-1 to TRBJ2-1, with 12 bases matching TRBD1. V gave up 6 bases and J gave up 8 bases; unmatched junction bases: 5. Germline lookup yields CDR1 MGHDK and CDR2 SYGVNS. There are 14 residues in the CDR3. As DNA, the CDR3 is TGTGCCAGCAGGGGACAGGGGGCATATGATGAGCAGTTCTTC. This gives the protein CASRGQGAYDEQFF.

By share of the sample, this clonotype is medium-sized. The CDR3 region is CSATGTATYEQYF. CDR3 nucleotides: TGCAGCGCCACCGGGACAGCAACCTACGAGCAGTACTTC. The chain couples TRBV29-1 to TRBJ2-7; 7 nucleotides align to TRBD1. From germline, CDR1 is SQVTM and CDR2 ANQGSEA. Losses at the gene ends were 7 bases for V and 2 bases for J; bases not matched to a gene: 8. The CDR3 is 13 residues long.

V usage is TRBV20-1 and J usage is TRBJ2-7; D may be TRBD1 or TRBD2 (6 bases each). V was cut by 2 bases and J by 3 bases, with 14 bases left in between. Germline V CDR1 and CDR2: DFQATT, SNEGSKA (reference sequence). The CDR3 has 14 residues. The CDR3 sequence is CSARSQEGGYEQYF. CDR3 DNA sequence: TGCAGTGCTAGAAGTCAAGAGGGGGGCTACGAGCAGTACTTC.

This clonotype was recorded at least ten times. The V call is TRBV29-1, the J call TRBJ1-5; TRBD1 matches at 7 bases. J gave up 6 bases and V 2 bases, and 4 bases lay outside the gene matches. This CDR3 is 13 amino acids long. Germline V gives CDR1 SQVTM, CDR2 ANQGSEA. The CDR3 region is CSVESQGGQPQHF. DNA of the CDR3: TGCAGCGTTGAATCCCAGGGGGGTCAGCCCCAGCATTTT.

This clonotype was seen many times. The genes are TRBV3-1 and TRBJ1-5; 8 nucleotides align to TRBD1. V gave up 1 base and J gave up 6 bases; unmatched junction bases: 8. From germline, CDR1 is LGHDT and CDR2 YNNKEL (reference sequence). This CDR3 contains 16 residues. Here the CDR3 reads CASSQGAPGGGQPQHF. The CDR3 region has the DNA TGTGCCAGCAGCCAAGGGGCCCCAGGGGGCGGTCAGCCCCAGCATTTT.

Sample share makes this clonotype medium-sized. V gene TRBV5-1 combines with J gene TRBJ2-3, with a weak D call TRBD2 (6 bases). With 4 bases removed from V and 2 bases from J, the gap between germline ends came to 11 bases. Germline CDR1 reads SGHRS; CDR2 reads YFSETQ. The CDR3 covers 14 residues. Written as DNA, the CDR3 is TGCGCCAGCAGCCGAAGGACTATCACAGATACGCAGTATTTT. This codes for CASSRRTITDTQYF.

At least ten counts were recorded for this clonotype. This chain links TRBV9 with TRBJ2-2; TRBD2 aligns across 10 bases. Germline values: CDR1 SGDLS, CDR2 YYNGEE. V lost 0 bases, J lost 0 bases, and 14 bases stayed unmatched. The length of the CDR3 is 21 residues. The CDR3 DNA reads TGTGCCAGCAGCGTAGCCCCCAGGGGGCGAGCGGGAGGGCCGAACACCGGGGAGCTGTTTTTT. It translates to CASSVAPRGRAGGPNTGELFF.

This clonotype was detected many times. V and J are TRBV20-1 and TRBJ2-1; 10 bases agree with TRBD2. CDR3 length equals 20 residues. CDR1 and CDR2 from the germline V gene are DFQATT and SNEGSKA (reference sequence). Germline trimming cut 0 bases from V and 4 bases from J; bases unmatched to any gene: 18. The CDR3 DNA follows: TGCAGTGCTAGAGATTGGACGGGAGACGGACTAGCGGATGAGTACAATGAGCAGTTCTTC. Its translation: CSARDWTGDGLADEYNEQFF.

This clonotype was observed once. The chain has TRBV7-3 and TRBJ2-7, with TRBD1 identical over 8 bases. Germline trimming cut 5 bases from V and 4 bases from J; bases unmatched to any gene: 4. CDR1 and CDR2 from the germline V gene are SGHTA and FQGTGA. The CDR3 runs to 13 residues. CDR3 DNA sequence: TGTGCCAGCAGCCCCGGGACAGGTTACGAGCAGTACTTC. This encodes CASSPGTGYEQYF.

This clonotype has a count of ten or more. The V gene is TRBV16, the J gene TRBJ1-3, with 9 bases that match TRBD1. J lost 1 base, V lost 2 bases, and 3 bases had no gene match. This CDR3 is 16 amino acids long. Germline CDR1 reads KGHSY; CDR2 reads FQNENV. The CDR3 is CASSQGQGRSGNTIYF. CDR3 DNA: TGTGCCAGCAGCCAAGGACAGGGGAGATCTGGAAACACCATATATTTT.

This clonotype was recorded at least ten times. This chain connects TRBV12-3 or TRBV12-4 to TRBJ2-1; D remains unclear. CDR3 length: 13 amino acids. V was trimmed by 0 bases and J by 7 bases, leaving 7 bases between them. CDR3: CASSLAQHNEQFF. The CDR3 region has the DNA TGTGCCAGCAGTTTAGCACAGCATAATGAGCAGTTCTTC.

This clonotype was seen at least ten times. The gene calls are TRBV20-1 and TRBJ1-1, with a possible D match to TRBD1 (6 bases). Trimming pared 1 base from V and 1 base from J, leaving 10 bases between. The CDR3 is 14 amino acids. Germline V CDR1 and CDR2: DFQATT, SNEGSKA (reference sequence). The chain's CDR3 is CSARVPRGNTEAFF. The DNA for the CDR3 is TGCAGTGCTAGAGTGCCCAGGGGGAACACTGAAGCTTTCTTT.

This clonotype showed up many times. The CDR3 sequence is CASSLRGGTGEAFF. CDR3 nucleotide sequence: TGTGCCAGCAGCTTAAGAGGCGGAACGGGAGAAGCTTTCTTT. The J gene is TRBJ1-1, the V gene TRBV5-4; no definite D call. Deletions cut 2 bases from V and 8 bases from J, with 16 bases between. CDR1 and CDR2 from the germline V gene are SGHNT and YYREEE (reference sequence). The CDR3 runs 14 residues.

The chain uses TRBV9 and TRBJ2-1, with TRBD1 identical over 12 bases. V gave up 3 bases and J gave up 6 bases; unmatched junction bases: 4. Germline values: CDR1 SGDLS, CDR2 YYNGEE. The CDR3 runs to 15 residues. The CDR3 is CASSGGDRGPNEQFF. CDR3 nucleotides: TGTGCCAGCAGCGGAGGGGACAGGGGGCCCAATGAGCAGTTCTTC.

This clonotype was seen at least ten times. The J gene is TRBJ2-4, the V gene TRBV4-1; 12 nucleotides line up with TRBD1. Germline CDR1 is MGHRA and CDR2 is YSYEKL. The junction had 14 bases not matched to a gene; V was cut back by 4 bases and J by 1 base. The CDR3 extends over 20 amino acids. The CDR3 reads CASSPDRGQGAMRAKNIQYF. The CDR3 bases are TGCGCCAGCAGCCCAGATAGGGGACAGGGGGCGATGAGGGCCAAAAACATTCAGTACTTC.

This clonotype was observed at least ten times. The chain couples TRBV4-3 to TRBJ2-7; perhaps TRBD1 as D (5 bases). The CDR3 length is 15 residues. Trimming took 3 bases from V and 2 from J, leaving 14 bases between them. Germline loops: CDR1 LGHNA, CDR2 YSLEER. The CDR3 loop is CASSHDSRPPYEQYF. CDR3 nucleotides: TGCGCCAGCAGCCACGACAGTCGCCCCCCCTACGAGCAGTACTTC.

This clonotype came up once. The V call is TRBV20-1, the J call TRBJ1-1; D gene ambiguous. The CDR3 extends over 14 amino acids. The germline CDR1 and CDR2 sequences are DFQATT and SNEGSKA (reference sequence). V lost 6 bases to trimming and J lost 3 bases, with 17 bases between them. CDR3 DNA: TGCAGTGCCACCACGACGGATCCTTACACTGAAGCTTTCTTT. Protein sequence: CSATTTDPYTEAFF.

V is TRBV4-1 and J is TRBJ1-1; D is possibly TRBD1 (5 bases). V shed 3 bases and J shed 4 bases, with 15 bases lying between them. There are 15 residues in the CDR3. The germline V gene has CDR1 MGHRA and CDR2 YSYEKL. The CDR3 DNA is TGCGCCAGCAGCCATATCGCAGGGATTCCCACTGAAGCTTTCTTT. It yields the protein CASSHIAGIPTEAFF.

This clonotype occurred a few times. A single base separates this from a much larger clone, so it may be a read error. The chain recombines TRBV9 with TRBJ2-3; 7 bases are shared with TRBD2. Unmatched junction bases numbered 7, after V lost 4 bases and J lost 2 bases. Germline CDR1 SGDLS, CDR2 YYNGEE. CDR3 length equals 15 residues. CDR3 amino acids: CASSLASGSTDTQYF. CDR3 nucleotide sequence: TGTGCCAGCAGCTTAGCTAGCGGATCCACAGATACGCAGTATTTT.

This clonotype showed up just a few times. The chain's CDR3 is CASSQWDSNEQFF. The CDR3 DNA reads TGTGCCAGCAGCCAATGGGACAGCAATGAGCAGTTCTTC. The gene calls are TRBV14 and TRBJ2-1, with 7 positions matching TRBD1. Per the germline V gene, CDR1 is SGHDN and CDR2 is FVKESK. The trim removed 2 bases at V and 6 bases at J, leaving 1 base unmatched. This CDR3 has 13 amino acids.

This clonotype rates as medium-sized. J is TRBJ1-2 and V is TRBV29-1, with unresolved D. Germline CDR1 and CDR2: SQVTM and ANQGSEA. The CDR3 loop spans 11 amino acids. V was clipped by 7 bases and J by 12 bases, with 18 bases between them. The CDR3 region is CSAPAGQSNTF. The CDR3 nucleotides are TGCAGCGCTCCCGCCGGGCAGTCGAACACCTTC.

The J gene is TRBJ1-5, the V gene TRBV20-1; maybe TRBD1 (6 bases). This CDR3 region has 14 residues. Trimming left V 4 bases short and J 5 bases short, with 15 bases between. CDR1 DFQATT and CDR2 SNEGSKA come from the germline V gene (reference sequence). The CDR3 DNA sequence: TGCAGTGCTAAAGCAGCAGGGGTGGATCAGCCCCAGCATTTT. Protein: CSAKAAGVDQPQHF.

This clonotype was picked up many times. The chain has TRBV12-3 or TRBV12-4 and TRBJ2-4; maybe TRBD1 (6 bases). The CDR3 is made up of 12 amino acids. V was clipped by 3 bases and J by 7 bases, with 7 bases between them. Written as DNA, the CDR3 is TGTGCCAGCAGTTTCCAGGGGAACATTCAGTACTTC. It is translated as CASSFQGNIQYF.

There are many counts of this clonotype. This chain uses TRBV4-1 with TRBJ1-2, with D possibly being TRBD1 (6 bases). CDR1 MGHRA and CDR2 YSYEKL come from the germline V gene. The CDR3 contains 17 residues. V was pared by 0 bases and J by 7 bases, with 21 bases between. The CDR3 protein is CASSQEMVRGAAGGYTF. CDR3 DNA sequence: TGCGCCAGCAGCCAAGAGATGGTTAGGGGGGCTGCAGGTGGCTACACCTTC.

This clonotype was picked up many times. This chain joins TRBV20-1 and TRBJ1-2; D may be TRBD1 (5 bases). Germline CDR1 and CDR2: DFQATT and SNEGSKA (reference sequence). This CDR3 spans 13 amino acids. V was cut by 8 bases and J by 0 bases, with 13 bases left in between. The CDR3 sequence is CSPRQPTNYGYTF. The CDR3 DNA reads TGCAGTCCACGACAGCCCACTAACTATGGCTACACCTTC.

CDR3 amino acids: CASKNDGFNSGNTIYF. DNA of the CDR3: TGTGCCAGCAAAAACGACGGGTTTAACTCTGGAAACACCATATATTTT. The V call is TRBV6-5, the J call TRBJ1-3; D gene unclear. This CDR3 region has 16 residues. Trimming shortened V by 7 bases and J by 0 bases, and 16 bases separated the two germline ends. In germline, CDR1 is MNHEY, CDR2 SVGAGI.